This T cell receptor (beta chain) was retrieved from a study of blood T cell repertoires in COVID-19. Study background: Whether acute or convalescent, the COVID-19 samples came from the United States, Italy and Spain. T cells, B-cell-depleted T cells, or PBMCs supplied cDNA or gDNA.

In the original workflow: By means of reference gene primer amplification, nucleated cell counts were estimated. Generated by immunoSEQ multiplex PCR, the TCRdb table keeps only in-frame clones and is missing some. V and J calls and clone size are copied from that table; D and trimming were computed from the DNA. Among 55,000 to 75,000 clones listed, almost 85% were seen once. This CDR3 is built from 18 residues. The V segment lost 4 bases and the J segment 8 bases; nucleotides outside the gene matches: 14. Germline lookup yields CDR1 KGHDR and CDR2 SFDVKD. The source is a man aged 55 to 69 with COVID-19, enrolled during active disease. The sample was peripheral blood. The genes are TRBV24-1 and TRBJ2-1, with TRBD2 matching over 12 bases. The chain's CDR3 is CATSDAQTTSGSGYEQFF. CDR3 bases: TGTGCCACCAGTGACGCGCAAACGACTAGCGGGAGCGGCTATGAGCAGTTCTTC.